Listed below are T cell receptor beta chains from one sample, sequenced in a study of shared clonotypes between healthy human individuals. TCRdb's table, derived via immunoSEQ multiplex PCR, lists solely in-frame clones and lacks some. The sample has about 1.5 million clones; 95% to 99% are singletons. Sequenced: naive CD4+ T cells sorted from blood. The receptors shown here come from a young man in good health. Each CDR3 is given without its conserved first and last residue. Each record gives: V gene, J gene, D gene, CDR3 protein. The D gene is left open where the match is weak.

v_call: TRBV14
j_call: TRBJ2-3
d_call: TRBD2
cdr3_aa: ASTRYGTSGITQY

v_call: TRBV2
j_call: TRBJ2-1
d_call: TRBD2
cdr3_aa: ASSSSGAYNEQF

v_call: TRBV9
j_call: TRBJ1-5
d_call: .
cdr3_aa: APEDDRLPQH

v_call: TRBV9
j_call: TRBJ1-2
d_call: TRBD1
cdr3_aa: ASSVAQGVGGNYGYT

v_call: TRBV6-1
j_call: TRBJ1-5
d_call: .
cdr3_aa: ASKRRNNQPQH

v_call: TRBV5-1
j_call: TRBJ2-7
d_call: .
cdr3_aa: ASSPLSGGGYPYEQY

v_call: TRBV4-3
j_call: TRBJ1-2
d_call: TRBD1
cdr3_aa: ASSPFIDRVGYT

v_call: TRBV4-3
j_call: TRBJ2-7
d_call: .
cdr3_aa: ASSQVASYEQY

v_call: TRBV11-2
j_call: TRBJ2-7
d_call: TRBD2
cdr3_aa: ASMTSGYEQY

v_call: TRBV7-2
j_call: TRBJ2-2
d_call: TRBD2
cdr3_aa: ASSLPKLAADTGELF

v_call: TRBV25-1
j_call: TRBJ1-1
d_call: .
cdr3_aa: ASSGDILNTEAF

v_call: TRBV27
j_call: TRBJ2-5
d_call: .
cdr3_aa: ASSPYRGPETQY

v_call: TRBV5-1
j_call: TRBJ2-7
d_call: .
cdr3_aa: ASSGAGTVYEQY

v_call: TRBV27
j_call: TRBJ2-5
d_call: .
cdr3_aa: ASRPTSIPRSETQY

v_call: TRBV27
j_call: TRBJ1-5
d_call: TRBD1
cdr3_aa: ASSHGTDNQPQH

v_call: TRBV29-1
j_call: TRBJ1-1
d_call: .
cdr3_aa: SVTGFSPKLTEAF

v_call: TRBV7-2
j_call: TRBJ1-1
d_call: TRBD1
cdr3_aa: ASSLEGARTEAF